One sample yielded the 16 T cell receptor beta chains listed below, sequenced in a study of pediatric ulcerative colitis. Profiling relied on immunoSEQ multiplex PCR, and the TCRdb table lists in-frame clones only, not all of them. The sample includes 40,000 to 55,000 clones, around 81% seen only once; the top ten take around 3.8%. One to two pinch biopsies were taken from the rectum during colonoscopy. Source material: gut tissue. The source is a girl aged 5-17 years with moderate ulcerative colitis.

V and J are TRBV5-1 and TRBJ2-3; 8 nucleotides align to TRBD2. J gave up 3 bases and V 0 bases, and 9 bases lay outside the gene matches. Germline V gene lookup returns CDR1 SGHRS and CDR2 YFSETQ. The CDR3 covers 17 residues. The CDR3 nucleotides read TGCGCCAGCAGCTTGGATATGGCGGGAGGATCAACAGATACGCAGTATTTT. Encoded protein: CASSLDMAGGSTDTQYF.

This rearrangement joins TRBV5-1 to TRBJ2-7; D is possibly TRBD1 or TRBD2 (5 bases each). This CDR3 region has 12 residues. Between the trimmed V and J ends, which lost 0 bases and 12 bases, there was a span of 13 bases. In germline, CDR1 is SGHRS, CDR2 YFSETQ. In DNA form, the CDR3 reads TGCGCCAGCAGCTTGGAGGGACGCCCCGGGTACTTC. Protein sequence: CASSLEGRPGYF.

The chain recombines TRBV4-1 with TRBJ2-2, with D possibly called TRBD1 or TRBD2 (5 bases each). Trimming left V 0 bases short and J 4 bases short, with 12 bases between. The CDR3 consists of 16 residues. Germline CDR1 is MGHRA and CDR2 is YSYEKL. CDR3 DNA: TGCGCCAGCAGCCAAGATGGGGACCCGTCCACCGGGGAGCTGTTTTTT. This translates into CASSQDGDPSTGELFF.

As concerns this clone: This specimen includes other DNA sequences encoding the same CDR3. The chain links TRBV28 to TRBJ1-2; 8 positions agree with TRBD1. The CDR3 totals 13 residues. The V and J ends lost 3 bases and 5 bases, in that order; junction bases with no gene match: 2. In germline, CDR1 is MDHEN, CDR2 SYDVKM. The CDR3 reads CASSFGTGYGYTF. In DNA form, the CDR3 reads TGTGCCAGCAGTTTTGGGACAGGTTATGGCTACACCTTC.

The chain uses TRBV5-1 and TRBJ2-2; D is unclear. The CDR3 spans 16 residues. Germline V gene data show CDR1 as SGHRS and CDR2 as YFSETQ. The V and J ends lost 7 bases and 1 base respectively, with 17 bases between them. CDR3 nucleotide sequence: TGCGCCAGCTCCCCGGAATTCTCGTGGAACACCGGGGAGCTGTTTTTT. It yields the protein CASSPEFSWNTGELFF.

This chain links TRBV4-3 with TRBJ1-4; maybe TRBD1 (5 bases). Trimming pared 1 base from V and 14 bases from J, leaving 14 bases between. CDR1 is LGHNA and CDR2 is YSLEER in the germline V gene. This CDR3 has 13 amino acids. The CDR3 protein is CASSQGRGPMLFF. In nucleotides, the CDR3 is TGCGCCAGCAGCCAAGGGCGGGGACCGATGCTGTTTTTT.

J is TRBJ2-3 and V is TRBV30, with a weak D call TRBD1 (5 bases). This CDR3 has 13 residues. The V and J ends lost 3 bases and 1 base respectively, with 8 bases between them. CDR1 is GTSNPN and CDR2 is SVGIG in the germline V gene (reference sequence). Written as DNA, the CDR3 is TGTGCCTGGAGGCCACAGGGCACAGATACGCAGTATTTT. It encodes CAWRPQGTDTQYF.

This chain joins TRBV4-1 and TRBJ2-2; D not certain. The V and J ends lost 2 bases and 3 bases respectively, with 10 bases between them. The germline CDR1 and CDR2 sequences are MGHRA and YSYEKL. There are 15 residues in the CDR3. CDR3 protein: CASSQWDGYTGELFF. For the CDR3, the DNA is TGCGCCAGCAGCCAATGGGATGGGTACACCGGGGAGCTGTTTTTT.

With regard to this clone: At the DNA level, this CDR3 is encoded by other sequences in the same sample as well. The chain has TRBV9 and TRBJ2-1, with D uncertain. The germline V gene has CDR1 SGDLS and CDR2 YYNGEE. This CDR3 spans 15 amino acids. Trimming removed 0 bases from V and 0 bases from J, with 7 bases in between. CDR3 DNA: TGTGCCAGCAGCGTAGCGGCTAGCTCCTACAATGAGCAGTTCTTC. Residues: CASSVAASSYNEQFF.

V gene TRBV2 combines with J gene TRBJ2-2; D is unclear. CDR3 size: 12 residues. V was cut by 5 bases and J by 3 bases, with 4 bases left in between. Germline V lookup: CDR1 SNHLY, CDR2 FYNNEI. The CDR3: CASSKDTGELFF. In DNA, the CDR3 is TGTGCCAGCAGTAAGGACACCGGGGAGCTGTTTTTT.

The rearrangement links TRBV10-3 to TRBJ2-7, with TRBD1 matching over 7 bases. Germline V gene data show CDR1 as ENHRY and CDR2 as SYGVKD. This CDR3 is 16 amino acids long. J was trimmed by 6 bases and V by 0 bases; bases with no gene match: 11. The CDR3 protein is CAISESDRLSLGEQYF. In nucleotides, the CDR3 is TGTGCCATCAGTGAGTCGGACAGGTTGAGTTTGGGCGAGCAGTACTTC.

This clone was detected only once. V usage is TRBV7-8 and J usage is TRBJ2-7, with unresolved D. V was pared by 4 bases and J by 6 bases, with 13 bases between. In germline, CDR1 is SGHVS, CDR2 FQNEAQ. This CDR3 comprises 13 residues. This CDR3 reads CASSSTVPSEQYF. The DNA for the CDR3 is TGTGCCAGCAGCTCCACGGTCCCATCCGAGCAGTACTTC.

The V and J genes are TRBV5-6 and TRBJ2-5; D is unclear. V lost 0 bases and J lost 2, with 5 bases in between. Germline lookup yields CDR1 SGHDT and CDR2 YYEEEE. The CDR3 sequence is 13 residues long. The CDR3 reads CASSLDRQETQYF. The CDR3 DNA sequence: TGTGCCAGCAGCTTGGACAGACAAGAGACCCAGTACTTC.

The rearrangement links TRBV4-2 to TRBJ2-1; 10 bases agree with TRBD1. Germline lookup yields CDR1 LGHNA and CDR2 YNFKEQ. CDR3 length: 16 residues. The V gene end was trimmed by 3 bases and the J gene end by 8 bases; junction bases not matched to a gene: 10. The CDR3 DNA reads TGTGCCAGCAGCCACTCAGGGACAGGGGTTTTCGATGAGCAGTTCTTC. It codes for CASSHSGTGVFDEQFF.

CDR3 residues: CASSHFDRAYEQYF. The CDR3 DNA follows: TGTGCCAGCAGCCACTTCGACAGGGCCTACGAGCAGTACTTC. The J gene is TRBJ2-7, the V gene TRBV16; TRBD1 aligns across 7 bases. Per germline, CDR1 KGHSY and CDR2 FQNENV. J was trimmed by 2 bases and V by 3 bases; bases with no gene match: 4. The CDR3 loop spans 14 amino acids.

In its sample, this clone was seen once. CDR3 nucleotides: TGTGCCAGCAGCCAAGCTAGCGGGTTCGGCGAGCAGTTCTTC. This encodes CASSQASGFGEQFF. This chain uses TRBV4-2 with TRBJ2-1; 8 positions agree with TRBD2. The CDR3 covers 14 residues. Trimming at V came to 1 base and at J to 10 bases, leaving 6 bases not matched to a gene. CDR1 and CDR2 (germline): LGHNA, YNFKEQ.